What follows describes a single T cell receptor (beta chain). This clone's antigen is unknown. Per-base quality was not reported, and no clone a single base away is much larger than it. TCRbeta CDR3 regions were amplified from genomic DNA using the immunoSEQ Assay, a bias-controlled multiplex PCR. On the authors' methods: Nucleated cell counts per sample were estimated from amplification of reference gene primers within the assay. To quantify the absolute abundance of each unique TCRbeta CDR3 rearrangement, sequence reads were collapsed and filtered. For each sample, productive Simpson clonality was calculated by taking the square root of Simpson's diversity index across productive rearrangements. This immuneACCESS table, as held by TCRdb, lists in-frame sequences with V and J called but not all clones. Of the missing ones, under half trace to an unresolved V gene in checked studies; the others have no known cause. V and J calls and clone size are copied from that table; D and trimming were computed from the DNA. The sample includes about 190,000 clones, with 65% to 85% observed a single time. Jointly, the top ten make up around 3.1% of the sample.

This sample is part of a study of blood T cell repertoires in COVID-19 (TCRdb year 2020). Some background on the complete study: Samples from collaborators originated in the United States, Italy and Spain and spanned both the acute and convalescent phases of COVID-19. The material from the prospective study consisted of cDNA or gDNA derived from T cells, B-cell-depleted T cells, or PBMCs. Deeply sampled blood TCRbeta repertoires from subjects exposed to, actively infected with, or recovered from COVID-19 were included in the dataset. A freely available public database, intended as a resource for researchers studying the immune response to SARS-CoV-2, is where the repertoires were released. Samples came from the ongoing ImmuneRACE study (first 160 participants) plus 1,254 subjects from 6 global collaborators. A de-identified subject ID, COVID-19 status, age in years and sex were almost always included in the sample metadata. Where HLA class I and class II types were available, the types were taken from metadata supplied by the sample provider, not from assay-based typing.

Paper-wide results and their limitations: The amount of clinical and demographic metadata varied by source and participant and was provided uncurated.

Participants in the prospective study were enrolled through a virtual design, were aged roughly 18 to 100 years, and lived in 24 United States geographic areas. In the prospective study, cohorts were assigned on the basis of participant-reported clinical history obtained from a screening survey and a study questionnaire. Exposed participants were defined as having been in contact with someone with a PCR-confirmed or clinician-diagnosed COVID-19 case within 2 weeks of study entry. Each participant in the prospective study had whole blood, serum and a nasopharyngeal or oropharyngeal swab collected by mobile phlebotomists. Over a roughly 2-month period, participants in the prospective study had the option of providing additional blood draws and questionnaires. Blood samples from the prospective study were shipped frozen or at room temperature prior to DNA extraction. The clonotype was recovered from a woman aged 25 to 39 who had been exposed to COVID-19. Sequenced sample: PBMCs or T cells enriched from blood (not recorded which).

The sequenced DNA: TGCGCCAGCAGCCCGGACGACAGGGGCTATGGCTACACCTTC. Its coded protein is CASSPDDRGYGYTF. The rearranged segments are TRBV5-1 and TRBJ1-2, and 8 junction bases match TRBD1. Trimming leaves V shorter by 4 bases and J shorter by 4 bases, with the junction holding 6 bases beyond the gene matches. From its cysteine to its phenylalanine, the CDR3 spans 14 amino acids. The retained sequence is limited to the CDR3, 42 bases, with the frame set at the first base. CDR1 and CDR2, per the germline V gene, are SGHRS and YFSETQ.